The clone carrying this T cell receptor beta chain was seen just once. The data are from a study of blood T cell repertoires in COVID-19. Study information: The study drew acute and convalescent COVID-19 samples from the United States, Italy and Spain.

Participant-reported clinical history was the basis for cohort assignment. The length of the CDR3 is 11 residues. Germline lookup yields CDR1 MNHNS and CDR2 SASEGT. Data came from immunoSEQ multiplex PCR; TCRdb stores just in-frame clones and leaves some out. The sample holds about 170,000 clones, approximately 84% seen once. V and J are TRBV6-1 and TRBJ1-2; D is possibly TRBD1 (5 bases). The receptor was derived from a human donor with acute COVID-19. The donor label of this sample is uncertain. The specimen sequenced was PBMCs or T cells enriched from blood (not recorded which). CDR3 amino acids: CVCGGNGGYTF. CDR3 DNA: TGTGTTTGTGGGGGGAACGGTGGCTACACCTTC.